What follows is one T cell receptor beta chain and its context. Assignment of participants to cohorts was predicated upon participant-reported clinical history. The entry originates in a study of blood T cell repertoires in COVID-19. Study information: In each case, the material was cDNA or gDNA derived from T cells, B-cell-depleted T cells, or PBMCs.

In the original workflow: Reference gene primer amplification in the assay estimated nucleated cell counts. Only in-frame clones appear in the TCRdb table, and some are missing; sequencing was by immunoSEQ multiplex PCR. The V and J calls and clone size come from that table; D and trimming were worked out from the DNA. The sample yields 80,000 to 130,000 clones, approximately 83% seen once. CDR1 MDHEN and CDR2 SYDVKM come from the germline V gene. Unmatched junction bases numbered 10, after V lost 7 bases and J lost 8 bases. There are 14 residues in the CDR3. Sequencing input: PBMCs or T cells enriched from blood (not recorded which). The receptor's source is a woman in her 50s who had recovered from COVID-19. This chain connects TRBV28 to TRBJ2-1; 8 bases line up with TRBD2. CDR3 sequence (DNA): TGTGCCAGCAACCGGGGGGGCGGTTGGGATGAGCAGTTCTTC. Its protein product is CASNRGGGWDEQFF.